This T cell receptor beta chain originates from a study of regulatory T cells in long-lasting Graves disease. In building TCR beta libraries, iRepertoire HTBI primers were used together with Arm-PCR of CDR3 regions. TCRdb re-called the multiplex PCR reads through MiXCR, storing one row per CDR3 protein. The table records hundreds of thousands of distinct CDR3 sequences, under 25% of them present only once. The time point was: persistent/refractory GD, antithyroid drugs over 5 years with positive TRAb. Isolated PBMC RNA provided the starting material for the TCR library. The patient group derived from an endocrinology department in Xi'an, China. CDR1 is SGHAT, CDR2 FQNNGV, per germline. Trimming left V 5 bases short and J 2 bases short, with 12 bases between. The CDR3 totals 14 residues.

The sample was peripheral blood mononuclear cells (PBMCs), taken when the disease was refractory, from a patient treated with antithyroid drugs. This sequence originates from a female donor with Graves disease. This chain joins TRBV11-2 and TRBJ2-5; either TRBD1 or TRBD2 may fit D (6 bases each). This CDR3 is CASSAGHRQETQYF. CDR3 sequence (DNA): TGTGCCAGCAGCGCGGGACACAGACAAGAGACCCAGTACTTC.